What follows is one T cell receptor (beta chain) and its context. Its antigen is not identified. Assay used: immunoSEQ multiplex PCR; TCRdb lists only in-frame clones, some missing. Counted here are fewer than 600,000 clones, about four fifths occurring once; the ten biggest clones make up 10% to 15%. This sample was taken from a study of shared clonotypes between healthy human individuals. The CDR3 is made up of 13 amino acids. The germline V and J ends were trimmed by 5 bases and 4 bases, with 9 bases remaining between them. Germline V gives CDR1 SGHAT, CDR2 FQDESV (reference sequence). Study-level points and caveats: Donor scarcity curtailed the genetic and exposure-history diversity represented herein.

This TCR was recovered from a woman aged 40 to 50 in good health. Some clones in this sample may be carry-over from other donors' samples. The rearrangement links TRBV11-1 to TRBJ2-1, with D possibly TRBD1 on 6 matching bases. Sequencing input: PBMCs. CDR3: CASSPGQYNEQFF. As DNA, the CDR3 is TGTGCCAGCAGCCCAGGACAGTACAATGAGCAGTTCTTC.